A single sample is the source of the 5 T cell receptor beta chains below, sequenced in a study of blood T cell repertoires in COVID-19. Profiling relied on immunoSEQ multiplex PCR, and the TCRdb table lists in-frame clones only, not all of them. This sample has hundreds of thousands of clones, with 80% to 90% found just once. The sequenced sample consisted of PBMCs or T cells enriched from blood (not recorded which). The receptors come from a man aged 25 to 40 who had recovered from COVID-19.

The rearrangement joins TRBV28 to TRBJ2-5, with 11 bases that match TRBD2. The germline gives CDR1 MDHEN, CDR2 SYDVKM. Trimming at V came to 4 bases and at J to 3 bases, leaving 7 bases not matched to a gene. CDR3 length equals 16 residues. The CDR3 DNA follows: TGTGCCAGCAGTTCAGCGGGACTAGCGGTTAAAGAGACCCAGTACTTC. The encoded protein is CASSSAGLAVKETQYF.

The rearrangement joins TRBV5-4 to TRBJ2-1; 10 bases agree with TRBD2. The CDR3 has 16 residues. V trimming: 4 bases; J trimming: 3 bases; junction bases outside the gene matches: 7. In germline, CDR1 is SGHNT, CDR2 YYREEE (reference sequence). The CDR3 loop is CASSGSSGRIYNEQFF. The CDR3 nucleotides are TGTGCCAGCAGCGGAAGTAGCGGGAGGATCTACAATGAGCAGTTCTTC. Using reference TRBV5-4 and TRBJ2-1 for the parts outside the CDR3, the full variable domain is ETGVTQSPTHLIKTRGQQVTLRCSSQSGHNTVSWYQQALGQGPQFIFQYYREEENGRGNFPPRFSGLQFPNYSSELNVNALELDDSALYLCASSGSSGRIYNEQFFGPGTRLTVL.

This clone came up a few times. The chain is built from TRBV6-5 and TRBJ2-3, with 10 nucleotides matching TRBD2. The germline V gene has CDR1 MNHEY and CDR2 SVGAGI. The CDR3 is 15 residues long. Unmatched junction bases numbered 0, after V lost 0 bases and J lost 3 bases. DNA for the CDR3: TGTGCCAGCAGTTACTCGACTAGCGGGACAGATACGCAGTATTTT. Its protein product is CASSYSTSGTDTQYF.

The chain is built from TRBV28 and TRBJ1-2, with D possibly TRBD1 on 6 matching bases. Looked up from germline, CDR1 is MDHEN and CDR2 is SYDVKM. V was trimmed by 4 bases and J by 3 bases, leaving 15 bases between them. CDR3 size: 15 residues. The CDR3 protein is CASSSQGGGHYGYTF. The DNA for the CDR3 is TGTGCCAGCAGTTCGCAAGGGGGGGGCCACTATGGCTACACCTTC.

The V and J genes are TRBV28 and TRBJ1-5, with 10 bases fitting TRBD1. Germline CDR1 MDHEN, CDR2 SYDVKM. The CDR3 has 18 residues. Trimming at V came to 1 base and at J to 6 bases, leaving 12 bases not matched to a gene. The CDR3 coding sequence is TGTGCCAGCAGTTTATTAGCTGGGACAGGGGATTTGTTTCAGCCCCAGCATTTT. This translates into CASSLLAGTGDLFQPQHF.